The 12 T cell receptor beta chains presented below share a single source sample, sequenced in a study of CD8 T cells in Susac syndrome. Reverse transcription of roughly 0.5 to 1 ug RNA was carried out with random hexamers. TCRdb passed the immunoSEQ multiplex PCR reads through MiXCR, listing each CDR3 protein once. The sample yields 100,000 to 150,000 distinct CDR3 sequences, around 94% seen once. The sequenced material came from CD4+ T cells from PBMCs. These receptors all come from a human donor with multiple sclerosis.

CDR3 DNA: TGCAGTGCTAGAGACCTAACCCGGACAGGGGGCACCGGGGAGCTGTTTTTT. Protein sequence: CSARDLTRTGGTGELFF. The chain couples TRBV20-1 to TRBJ2-2; 10 nucleotides align to TRBD1. The CDR3 has 17 residues. From germline, CDR1 is DFQATT and CDR2 SNEGSKA (reference sequence). The junction had 8 bases not matched to a gene; V was cut back by 0 bases and J by 4 bases.

The J gene is TRBJ1-1, the V gene TRBV29-1; D not resolved. V was cut by 3 bases and J by 8 bases, with 13 bases left in between. The CDR3 runs to 12 residues. Germline V gene data show CDR1 as SQVTM and CDR2 as ANQGSEA. CDR3 protein: CSVEKGQAEAFF. The CDR3 nucleotides are TGCAGCGTTGAGAAAGGTCAGGCGGAAGCTTTCTTT.

The chain joins TRBV14 to TRBJ2-3, with D perhaps being TRBD1 or TRBD2 (5 bases each). The germline CDR1 and CDR2 sequences are SGHDN and FVKESK. The length of the CDR3 is 16 residues. Trimming took 1 base from V and 2 from J, leaving 13 bases between them. In nucleotides, the CDR3 is TGTGCCAGCAGCCAAGGTCCGGGACGGGACACAGATACGCAGTATTTT. This sequence encodes CASSQGPGRDTDTQYF.

The V call is TRBV19, the J call TRBJ2-7; D is tentatively TRBD1 or TRBD2 (5 bases each). The CDR3 loop spans 14 amino acids. Per germline, CDR1 LNHDA and CDR2 SQIVND (reference sequence). V lost 5 bases to trimming and J lost 5 bases, with 16 bases between them. The CDR3: CASSAGTGSNEQYF. CDR3 DNA: TGTGCCAGTAGTGCAGGGACGGGGAGCAACGAGCAGTACTTC.

The rearrangement joins TRBV20-1 to TRBJ2-1; tentative D call: TRBD2 (7 bases). The CDR3 totals 16 residues. CDR1 is DFQATT, CDR2 SNEGSKA, per germline (reference sequence). Between the trimmed V and J ends, which lost 0 bases and 6 bases, there was a span of 18 bases. The CDR3 region is CSARDRGGGGFNEQFF. DNA of the CDR3: TGCAGTGCTAGAGATCGAGGAGGGGGGGGTTTCAATGAGCAGTTCTTC.

The table lists this clonotype with a few counts. The chain has TRBV4-1 and TRBJ1-2; unclear D gene. Germline CDR1 MGHRA, CDR2 YSYEKL. The CDR3 spans 15 residues. The V gene lost 0 bases and the J gene lost 0 bases, with 8 bases spanning the gap. This CDR3 is CASSQEPRPNYGYTF. In DNA form, the CDR3 reads TGCGCCAGCAGCCAAGAACCCAGGCCTAACTATGGCTACACCTTC.

The chain joins TRBV6-5 to TRBJ1-2; 8 nucleotides align to TRBD1. V shed 0 bases, J shed 3 bases, and the junction held 3 bases outside the gene matches. Germline CDR1 reads MNHEY; CDR2 reads SVGAGI. This CDR3 region has 15 residues. The CDR3 sequence: CASSYSRQGYYGYTF. In DNA form, the CDR3 reads TGTGCCAGCAGTTACTCGAGACAGGGGTACTATGGCTACACCTTC.

The V gene is TRBV10-3, the J gene TRBJ1-1; a possible D gene is TRBD1 (5 bases). V lost 3 bases, J lost 10 bases, and 9 bases lay in between. Germline lookup yields CDR1 ENHRY and CDR2 SYGVKD. The CDR3 extends over 11 amino acids. The CDR3 loop is CAISDAGTAFF. Written as DNA, the CDR3 is TGTGCCATCAGTGACGCAGGGACAGCTTTCTTT.

V is TRBV6-5 and J is TRBJ1-6; D is undetermined. Deletions cut 2 bases from V and 10 bases from J, with 9 bases between. This CDR3 region has 13 residues. Looked up from germline, CDR1 is MNHEY and CDR2 is SVGAGI. The CDR3 protein is CASSYGRGSPLHF. As DNA, the CDR3 is TGTGCCAGCAGTTACGGACGAGGGTCACCCCTCCACTTT.

The V and J genes are TRBV6-2 or TRBV6-3 and TRBJ2-6; D is unclear. The V and J ends lost 5 bases and 2 bases respectively, with 4 bases between them. The CDR3 has 13 residues. Germline CDR1 and CDR2: MNHEY and SVGEGT. The CDR3, as DNA: TGTGCCAGCAGTAAACCTGGGGCCAACGTCCTGACTTTC. It codes for CASSKPGANVLTF.

The genes are TRBV15 and TRBJ1-5, with D perhaps matching TRBD1 (6 bases). Germline CDR1 is LNHNV and CDR2 is YYDKDF (reference sequence). The CDR3 length is 15 residues. The germline V and J ends were trimmed by 1 base and 4 bases, with 11 bases remaining between them. The CDR3 sequence: CATSRGGGRNQPQHF. The CDR3 nucleotides read TGTGCCACCAGCAGAGGAGGGGGTAGAAATCAGCCCCAGCATTTT.

The chain uses TRBV12-3 or TRBV12-4 and TRBJ2-7, with 7 bases that match TRBD1. With V trimmed by 6 bases and J by 3 bases, 8 bases remained unmatched. This CDR3 has 14 residues. CDR3 sequence (DNA): TGTGCCAGCAGATCCACAGGGGAAAGCTACGAGCAGTACTTC. This translates into CASRSTGESYEQYF.